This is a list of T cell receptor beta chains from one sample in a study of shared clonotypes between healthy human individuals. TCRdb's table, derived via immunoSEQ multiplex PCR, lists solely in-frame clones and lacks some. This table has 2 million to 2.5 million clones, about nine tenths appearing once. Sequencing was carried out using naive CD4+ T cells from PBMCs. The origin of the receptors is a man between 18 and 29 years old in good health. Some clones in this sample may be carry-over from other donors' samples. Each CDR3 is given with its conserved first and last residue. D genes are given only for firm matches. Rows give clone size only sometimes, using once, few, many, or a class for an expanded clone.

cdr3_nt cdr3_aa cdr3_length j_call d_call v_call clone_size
TGTGCCAGCAGCTTAAGCTCCGGGCAGAGCCTCTCCTACGAGCAGTACTTC CASSLSSGQSLSYEQYF 17 TRBJ2-7 - TRBV7-3 -
TGCGCCAGCAGCGCTTCTGGGACTAGCGGTTACAATGAGCAGTTCTTC CASSASGTSGYNEQFF 16 TRBJ2-1 TRBD2 TRBV5-1 -
TGTGCCAGCAGCTCGGGATATGGCTACACCTTC CASSSGYGYTF 11 TRBJ1-2 - TRBV7-2 few
TGTGCCAGCAGTTTATCGGGACAGCTCAACTATGGCTACACCTTC CASSLSGQLNYGYTF 15 TRBJ1-2 TRBD1 TRBV28 -
TGTGCCAGCAGTAGACAGGTCTATGGCTACACCTTC CASSRQVYGYTF 12 TRBJ1-2 - TRBV28 -
TGTGCCAGCAGCTTAACGGGTCACACTGAAGCTTTCTTT CASSLTGHTEAFF 13 TRBJ1-1 - TRBV7-3 -
TGTGCCAGCAGCGTAGATGCGGTCGGCAGGGTTGGAACTGAAGCTTTCTTT CASSVDAVGRVGTEAFF 17 TRBJ1-1 - TRBV9 few
TGCAGCGTTGAAGAGTGGACGGGACCGTTTTCCTACGAGCAGTACTTC CSVEEWTGPFSYEQYF 16 TRBJ2-7 - TRBV29-1 -
TGTGCCAGCAGTGAAACAGGTGGCTCCTACAATGAGCAGTTCTTC CASSETGGSYNEQFF 15 TRBJ2-1 - TRBV2 -
TGTGCCAGCAGTACCCCCGGGGAGACCCAGTACTTC CASSTPGETQYF 12 TRBJ2-5 - TRBV28 -
TGTGCCAGCACGGGACTAGCGGGAGCAGGTGAGCAGTTCTTC CASTGLAGAGEQFF 14 TRBJ2-1 TRBD2 TRBV28 -
TGTGCCAGCTCATCCGACAGCGGCGAAGTAAGGGGCTACACCTTC CASSSDSGEVRGYTF 15 TRBJ1-2 - TRBV18 -
TGTGCCAGCAGCGTAGACGTCGGGAGCTCTGGAAACACCATATATTTT CASSVDVGSSGNTIYF 16 TRBJ1-3 - TRBV9 once
TGCGCCAGCAGCCTCCCACCGGGACAGGGGCCAACTAATGAAAAACTGTTTTTT CASSLPPGQGPTNEKLFF 18 TRBJ1-4 TRBD1 TRBV4-1 -
TGCGCCAGCAGATCGACAGGGGGGGAAAAACTGTTTTTT CASRSTGGEKLFF 13 TRBJ1-4 TRBD1 TRBV5-1 -
TGTGCCAGCAGCACGCCTGGACTAGCGGGACCCTACGAGCAGTACTTC CASSTPGLAGPYEQYF 16 TRBJ2-7 TRBD2 TRBV7-9 once
TGTGCCAGCAGCTTAACAACTTTAAACGAGCAGTACTTC CASSLTTLNEQYF 13 TRBJ2-7 - TRBV7-3 -
TGTGCCAGCAGCTTATCTGAGGGAGGCTGGGAGACCCAGTACTTC CASSLSEGGWETQYF 15 TRBJ2-5 - TRBV7-2 -